This record covers a single T cell receptor beta chain. Antigen specificity is unknown. The CDR3 runs 13 residues. CDR1 GTSNPN and CDR2 SVGIG come from the germline V gene (reference sequence). V lost 4 bases to trimming and J lost 4 bases, with 13 bases between them. The sample is drawn from a study of brain T cells in children with intractable seizures. The data were produced by immunoSEQ multiplex PCR, yet TCRdb's version contains in-frame clones alone and is incomplete. This repertoire shows about 80,000 clones, about 90% found once; its top ten account for around 24%. Only cases whose brain tissue showed the highest T cell transcript signatures were sequenced. Study findings and constraints: Clones missing pre-surgery may reflect undersampling of that blood sample. HCMV serostatus was not known, and viral specificity came from CDR3 similarity only.

Sequencing was performed on peripheral blood, taken at surgery. The chain recombines TRBV30 with TRBJ1-1, with D tentatively TRBD1 (6 bases). This receptor was taken from a girl aged 2 to 9 with Rasmussen encephalitis and intractable seizures. The CDR3 DNA sequence: TGTGCCTGGATATGGGAGGGGGGCACTGAAGCTTTCTTT. Translating it yields CAWIWEGGTEAFF.